Below, 11 T cell receptor beta chains from the same sample are listed, as sequenced in a study of shared clonotypes between healthy human individuals. Clones were sequenced by immunoSEQ multiplex PCR, and TCRdb holds only the in-frame ones, with some missing. The sample records about a million clones, more than 60% being singletons. Sequencing input: memory CD4+ T cells sorted from blood. Subset specified: CD45RA-negative fraction. The source of these receptors is a young man in good health.

The chain has TRBV9 and TRBJ2-7; no reliable D call. Germline V lookup: CDR1 SGDLS, CDR2 YYNGEE. The CDR3 consists of 14 residues. V gave up 1 base and J gave up 0 bases, with 8 bases separating them. DNA of the CDR3: TGTGCCAGCAGCGTATTTGGGTCCTCCTACGAGCAGTACTTC. Translating it yields CASSVFGSSYEQYF.

The V and J genes are TRBV29-1 and TRBJ1-1; D remains ambiguous. V dropped 6 bases and J dropped 1 base, with 15 bases sitting between them. CDR1 and CDR2 (germline): SQVTM, ANQGSEA. The CDR3 runs 14 residues. CDR3 in DNA: TGCAGCGTCCCCGGGGTCGGGAGGAACACTGAAGCTTTCTTT. Translating gives CSVPGVGRNTEAFF.

The rearrangement joins TRBV5-1 to TRBJ2-2; D is undetermined. Trimming stripped 5 bases from V and 1 base from J, with 15 bases between. Germline CDR1 reads SGHRS; CDR2 reads YFSETQ. CDR3 size: 16 residues. DNA of the CDR3: TGCGCCAGCAGTCCTGTAACGGCGTTGAACACCGGGGAGCTGTTTTTT. Its protein is CASSPVTALNTGELFF.

The genes are TRBV2 and TRBJ2-3, with D perhaps matching TRBD1 (5 bases). Per germline, CDR1 SNHLY and CDR2 FYNNEI. This CDR3 comprises 11 residues. V dropped 8 bases and J dropped 6 bases, with 9 bases sitting between them. This CDR3 reads CASGSGDTQYF. In DNA, the CDR3 is TGTGCCAGCGGGTCAGGGGATACGCAGTATTTT.

This clone has only a few counts. The chain is built from TRBV5-1 and TRBJ2-5; TRBD2 matches at 11 bases. This CDR3 region has 16 residues. Germline trimming cut 4 bases from V and 4 bases from J; bases unmatched to any gene: 9. Per germline, CDR1 SGHRS and CDR2 YFSETQ. The CDR3 loop reads CASSGGALAGGETQYF. The CDR3 DNA reads as TGCGCCAGCAGCGGGGGGGCCCTAGCGGGAGGAGAGACCCAGTACTTC.

Turning to this clone: Additional DNA sequences in this sample encode the identical CDR3. The chain couples TRBV7-9 to TRBJ2-2; D uncertain. The germline V gene encodes CDR1 SEHNR and CDR2 FQNEAQ (reference sequence). The CDR3 sequence is 8 residues long. The V end was cut by 5 bases, the J end by 14 bases, with 3 bases between. Here the CDR3 DNA reads TGTGCCAGCAGCCCACTGTTTTTT. Encoded protein: CASSPLFF.

The V call is TRBV27, the J call TRBJ1-2, with a possible D match to TRBD1 (6 bases). CDR3 length: 14 residues. Trimming shortened V by 4 bases and J by 1 base, and 10 bases separated the two germline ends. CDR1 MNHEY and CDR2 SMNVEV come from the germline V gene (reference sequence). The CDR3 here is CASSSFRGNYGYTF. CDR3 DNA: TGTGCCAGCAGTTCCTTCAGGGGTAACTATGGCTACACCTTC.

This clone was recorded a few times. Other DNA sequences in this sample translate to the same CDR3. This chain uses TRBV18 with TRBJ2-7; tentative D call: TRBD1 (6 bases). Trimming cost V 3 bases and J 1 base, with 7 bases left between them. Germline assignment: CDR1 KGHSH and CDR2 LQKENI. The CDR3 is 13 residues long. CDR3 sequence reads: CASSPGQSYEQYF. The CDR3 DNA reads TGTGCCAGCTCACCCGGACAGTCCTACGAGCAGTACTTC.

V gene TRBV7-8 combines with J gene TRBJ1-5, with D tentatively TRBD1 (6 bases). Germline-derived CDR1 and CDR2 are SGHVS and FQNEAQ. V shed 5 bases and J shed 9 bases, with 20 bases lying between them. The length of the CDR3 is 15 residues. CDR3: CASSPPRDKGAPQHF. The CDR3 bases are TGTGCCAGCAGCCCCCCCCGGGACAAGGGAGCGCCCCAGCATTTT.

The genes are TRBV11-2 and TRBJ2-7; a possible D gene is TRBD1 (6 bases). V was pared by 1 base and J by 6 bases, with 13 bases between. Germline V gene sequence: CDR1 SGHAT, CDR2 FQNNGV. CDR3 length equals 14 residues. The chain's CDR3 is CASSLGGGLGEQYF. CDR3 nucleotide sequence: TGTGCCAGCAGCTTAGGAGGGGGATTGGGCGAGCAGTACTTC.

This sequence joins TRBV19 and TRBJ2-1, with D unresolved. The V end lost 3 bases, the J end lost 8 bases, and 14 bases lay between the germline ends. Germline CDR1 LNHDA, CDR2 SQIVND (reference sequence). CDR3 size: 14 residues. CDR3 region: CASSIWDEFDEQFF. The CDR3 nucleotides read TGTGCCAGTAGTATTTGGGATGAGTTCGATGAGCAGTTCTTC.